This note documents a single T cell receptor (beta chain) sequence. Its antigen is not identified. TCRdb re-analyzed the 5' RACE reads; it lists each CDR3 protein once, without DNA. This listing includes about 390,000 distinct CDR3 sequences. These data are taken from a study of T cells expressing NK-cell markers. Findings and caveats of the study: HCMV specificity of the expanded NKG2C+ T cell clones stayed unclear.

CDR3 length: 17 residues. The germline gives CDR1 SEHNR, CDR2 FQNEAQ (reference sequence). The TCR sequence derives from a woman between 50 and 59 years old in good health. The sample comprised blood T cells: a sorted CD56 or NKG2C T cell subset, CD4+ or CD8+ T cells, or bulk PBMC T cells (not recorded which). This chain joins TRBV7-9 and TRBJ2-1; TCRdb calls TRBD1, which cannot be checked without DNA. Here the CDR3 reads CATPRTGSPSPGNEQFF.